Described below is a single TCR beta chain sequence and its context. The antigen it recognizes is unknown. It has no much larger one-base neighbor in the sample; base qualities were not kept. Whole blood was collected in K2EDTA tubes by collaborating institutions according to the institutions' own protocols. For TCRbeta analysis, collaborators shipped samples as frozen whole blood, isolated PBMCs, or DNA extracted from either of those sample types. The immunoSEQ Assay, a bias-controlled multiplex PCR, was used to amplify TCRbeta CDR3 regions from genomic DNA. The paper's data handling went like this. The number of nucleated cells in each sample was estimated from the amplification of reference gene primers within the assay. Sequence reads were collapsed and filtered to measure the absolute abundance of every unique TCRbeta CDR3 rearrangement. Productive Simpson clonality was computed per sample as the square root of Simpson's diversity index over productive rearrangements. Here the immuneACCESS table is served through TCRdb, limited to in-frame sequences with V and J called. Missing clones are a known gap in these copies; in checked studies unresolved V genes cover under half, and the rest lacks a known reason. For V, J and clone size, that table is used; D and trimming come from the DNA. Counted in this sample were approximately 100,000 clones; around 89% of them appeared once. In total, the top ten clones hold 1.1% of the sample.

The data were taken from a study of blood T cell repertoires in COVID-19 (dated by TCRdb to 2019 to 2021). In the study overall: The collaborator samples originated in the United States, Italy and Spain and spanned the acute and convalescent phases of COVID-19. The prospective study material was composed of cDNA or gDNA derived from T cells, B-cell-depleted T cells, or PBMCs. Deeply sampled blood TCRbeta repertoires from subjects exposed to, actively infected with, or recovered from COVID-19 were included in the dataset. The repertoires were released in a freely available public database intended as a resource for research on the immune response to SARS-CoV-2. Samples came from the ongoing ImmuneRACE study (first 160 participants) plus 1,254 subjects from 6 global collaborators. The sample metadata nearly always contained a de-identified subject ID, COVID-19 status, age in years and sex. HLA class I and class II types, where available, came from metadata supplied by the sample provider rather than from assay-based typing.

Overall study results and their limits: The quantity of clinical and demographic metadata differed by source and by participant and was supplied without curation.

V ends up 5 bases short and J 2 bases short, with an unmatched junction base count of 5. CDR1 is given as MNHEY and CDR2 as SVGAGI, both from the germline V gene. Including the terminal cysteine and phenylalanine, the CDR3 comprises 14 residues. The read is trimmed to its CDR3 DNA, 42 bases read in frame from base 1. Sequenced material: peripheral blood. The clonotype originates from a human donor in a cohort sampled during active COVID-19. The sequence joins TRBV6-5 to TRBJ2-7; 8 of the junction bases match TRBD2. The DNA sequence reads TGTGCCAGCAGTCTCGGCGGGGGGCCCTACGAGCAGTACTTC. Its protein is CASSLGGGPYEQYF.